This passage covers 22 T cell receptor beta chains from one sample sequenced in a study of blood T cell repertoires in COVID-19. Profiled with immunoSEQ multiplex PCR; TCRdb holds only in-frame clones, not every one. Of 250,000 or so clones in the sample, about 82% are singletons; the top ten hold around 6.5%. Sequencing was performed on peripheral blood. These receptors were obtained from a woman aged 55-75 years with active or convalescent COVID-19.

This clone was seen ten or more times. Other DNA sequences in this sample translate to the same CDR3. The chain combines TRBV5-1 with TRBJ2-3; the match to TRBD1 covers 10 bases. This CDR3 is built from 13 residues. Germline V CDR1 and CDR2: SGHRS, YFSETQ. The V and J ends lost 4 bases and 6 bases, in that order; junction bases with no gene match: 2. CDR3 protein: CASSLDRGDTQYF. The CDR3, as DNA: TGCGCCAGCAGCCTGGACAGGGGGGATACGCAGTATTTT.

This rearrangement joins TRBV11-2 to TRBJ1-3, with D possibly being TRBD1 (5 bases). CDR1 is SGHAT and CDR2 is FQNNGV in the germline V gene. This CDR3 contains 19 residues. The V end was cut by 4 bases, the J end by 2 bases, with 24 bases between. The CDR3: CASSYRGGGKGGTGNTIYF. The CDR3 DNA reads as TGTGCCAGCAGCTACCGCGGGGGTGGAAAGGGAGGGACTGGAAACACCATATATTTT.

The chain's CDR3 is CASSSRGTRTYEQYF. The CDR3 nucleotides read TGTGCCAGCAGCTCGAGGGGGACTAGGACTTACGAGCAGTACTTC. The V and J genes are TRBV11-3 and TRBJ2-7; 8 bases line up with TRBD2. V trimming: 4 bases; J trimming: 4 bases; junction bases outside the gene matches: 9. CDR1 and CDR2 from the germline V gene are SGHNT and YENEEA. This CDR3 region has 15 residues.

V usage is TRBV19 and J usage is TRBJ1-5, with no clear D. This CDR3 region has 13 residues. Deletions cut 1 base from V and 11 bases from J, with 12 bases between. Germline CDR1 is LNHDA and CDR2 is SQIVND (reference sequence). CDR3 loop: CASSIVVRRAQHF. The DNA of the CDR3 is TGTGCCAGTAGTATAGTCGTGAGGCGAGCCCAGCATTTT.

This clone was recorded only once. CDR3 loop: CASSLQVAPNYGYTF. In nucleotides, the CDR3 is TGTGCCAGCAGCCTACAAGTGGCACCGAACTATGGCTACACCTTC. The chain joins TRBV3-1 (or the pseudogene TRBV3-2) to TRBJ1-2; no clear D. This CDR3 is 15 amino acids long. Germline lookup yields CDR1 LGHDT and CDR2 YNNKEL (reference sequence). The V end was cut by 4 bases, the J end by 2 bases, with 14 bases between.

V and J are TRBV2 and TRBJ1-5, with 10 bases fitting TRBD1. The CDR3 extends over 15 amino acids. The germline gives CDR1 SNHLY, CDR2 FYNNEI. V lost 6 bases and J lost 5; bases outside the gene matches: 7. CDR3 DNA: TGTGCCAGCAGCCTAGACAGGGGGCATGATCAGCCCCAGCATTTT. It encodes CASSLDRGHDQPQHF. The full variable domain, completed using reference TRBV2 and TRBJ1-5, is EPEVTQTPSHQVTQMGQEVILRCVPISNHLYFYWYRQILGQKVEFLVSFYNNEISEKSEIFDDQFSVERPDGSNFTLKIRSTKLEDSAMYFCASSLDRGHDQPQHFGDGTRLSIL.

This clone was observed a few times. J is TRBJ1-4 and V is TRBV10-3; D ambiguous. CDR3 length: 15 residues. The germline V gene encodes CDR1 ENHRY and CDR2 SYGVKD. The germline V and J ends were trimmed by 0 bases and 0 bases, with 5 bases remaining between them. As DNA, the CDR3 is TGTGCCATCAGTGAGTCCCCAGCAACTAATGAAAAACTGTTTTTT. It translates to CAISESPATNEKLFF.

A single count supports this clone. One end of the junction fails to match germline, which may point to a read error. This chain links TRBV7-7 with TRBJ2-2, with TRBD2 as a possible D gene (6 bases). This CDR3 region has 15 residues. In germline, CDR1 is SSHAT, CDR2 FNYEAQ (reference sequence). CDR3 sequence reads: CASSPGTAWTGELFF. The DNA of the CDR3 is TGTGCTAGCAGTCCCGGGACTGCCTGGACCGGGGAGCTGTTTTTT.

The chain couples TRBV9 to TRBJ1-4; TRBD1 might be the D (6 bases). CDR3 length: 14 residues. The germline gives CDR1 SGDLS, CDR2 YYNGEE. V lost 4 bases and J lost 8, with 15 bases in between. The CDR3 nucleotides read TGTGCCAGCAGCACAACAGGGAGGGGAGAAAAACTGTTTTTT. Translated, it gives CASSTTGRGEKLFF.

The chain recombines TRBV2 with TRBJ1-2; D gene uncertain. The CDR3 is made up of 12 amino acids. Trimming removed 4 bases from V and 5 bases from J, with 8 bases in between. Germline values: CDR1 SNHLY, CDR2 FYNNEI. This CDR3 reads CASSASRYGYTF. The CDR3 DNA reads TGTGCCAGCAGTGCTTCCAGATATGGCTACACCTTC. Filled out from reference TRBV2 and TRBJ1-2, the complete variable domain reads EPEVTQTPSHQVTQMGQEVILRCVPISNHLYFYWYRQILGQKVEFLVSFYNNEISEKSEIFDDQFSVERPDGSNFTLKIRSTKLEDSAMYFCASSASRYGYTFGSGTRLTVV.

The chain joins TRBV29-1 to TRBJ1-1, with 9 bases lining up with TRBD1. The germline CDR1 and CDR2 sequences are SQVTM and ANQGSEA. This CDR3 is built from 16 residues. The V and J ends lost 0 bases and 5 bases, in that order; junction bases with no gene match: 10. The CDR3, as DNA: TGCAGCGTTGAAGATTGGGACAGGGACGTAGGTACTGAAGCTTTCTTT. Amino acids: CSVEDWDRDVGTEAFF.

This chain connects TRBV5-1 to TRBJ2-7; TRBD2 matches at 12 bases. Germline V gene data show CDR1 as SGHRS and CDR2 as YFSETQ. V was clipped by 0 bases and J by 7 bases; unmatched bases: 8. The CDR3 length is 16 residues. The CDR3 loop is CASSLGRLAGVMEQYF. For the CDR3, the DNA is TGCGCCAGCAGCTTGGGCCGACTAGCGGGAGTAATGGAGCAGTACTTC. Based on the CDR3 plus reference TRBV5-1 and TRBJ2-7, the full variable domain is KAGVTQTPRYLIKTRGQQVTLSCSPISGHRSVSWYQQTPGQGLQFLFEYFSETQRNKGNFPGRFSGRQFSNSRSEMNVSTLELGDSALYLCASSLGRLAGVMEQYFGPGTRLTVT.

This chain links TRBV5-1 with TRBJ2-1; possibly TRBD2 for D (5 bases). Trimming left V 6 bases short and J 1 base short, with 14 bases between. The CDR3 extends over 15 amino acids. CDR1 is SGHRS, CDR2 YFSETQ, per germline. The CDR3 loop is CASTVARSSYNEQFF. The CDR3, as DNA: TGCGCCAGCACCGTAGCGAGGAGTTCCTACAATGAGCAGTTCTTC.

This chain uses TRBV30 with TRBJ1-5; TRBD1 matches at 10 bases. With V trimmed by 0 bases and J by 2 bases, 10 bases remained unmatched. This CDR3 has 18 amino acids. In germline, CDR1 is GTSNPN, CDR2 SVGIG (reference sequence). The CDR3 loop is CAWSVVGQGVSGNQPQHF. CDR3 nucleotide sequence: TGTGCCTGGAGTGTAGTAGGACAGGGGGTCAGCGGCAATCAGCCCCAGCATTTT.

The rearrangement joins TRBV2 to TRBJ2-1; 11 nucleotides match TRBD2. The V gene end was trimmed by 6 bases and the J gene end by 2 bases; junction bases not matched to a gene: 3. CDR3 size: 15 residues. Per the germline V gene, CDR1 is SNHLY and CDR2 is FYNNEI. The CDR3 coding sequence is TGTGCCAGCAGGCCGGGACTAGCGGCCTACAATGAGCAGTTCTTC. Its translation: CASRPGLAAYNEQFF.

This clone is a singleton in its sample. V is TRBV11-2 and J is TRBJ1-2; a weak D match, TRBD1 (6 bases). CDR3 length: 16 residues. Germline loops: CDR1 SGHAT, CDR2 FQNNGV. V was clipped by 0 bases and J by 7 bases, with 18 bases between them. CDR3 nucleotide sequence: TGTGCCAGCAGCTTAGAAGGGGACCGGGGAGGGGGTGGCTACACCTTC. It encodes CASSLEGDRGGGGYTF.

The chain recombines TRBV10-3 with TRBJ1-5; 11 nucleotides agree with TRBD1. V was pared by 8 bases and J by 0 bases, with 3 bases of the junction left unmatched. The V gene's germline CDR1 is ENHRY and CDR2 SYGVKD. The length of the CDR3 is 15 residues. The CDR3 sequence is CAISGTGGSNQPQHF. In DNA form, the CDR3 reads TGTGCCATCTCAGGGACAGGGGGTAGCAATCAGCCCCAGCATTTT.

The chain has TRBV10-2 and TRBJ2-7, with 13 bases matching TRBD2. The CDR3 is 14 residues long. Germline trimming cut 8 bases from V and 4 bases from J; bases unmatched to any gene: 5. The germline gives CDR1 WSHSY, CDR2 SAAADI. CDR3 coding DNA: TGCGCCAGCGGGACTAGCGGGGCAAAGTACGAGCAGTACGTC. This sequence encodes CASGTSGAKYEQYV.

The chain is built from TRBV19 and TRBJ2-2; TRBD1 matches at 12 bases. CDR1 and CDR2 from the germline V gene are LNHDA and SQIVND (reference sequence). J lost 5 bases, V lost 4 bases, and 5 bases had no gene match. The CDR3 length is 16 residues. CDR3: CASSTGTGGFTGELFF. CDR3 DNA: TGTGCCAGTAGTACCGGGACAGGGGGCTTTACCGGGGAGCTGTTTTTT.

This chain links TRBV5-1 with TRBJ2-3, with 9 bases aligning to TRBD2. This CDR3 comprises 15 residues. The germline gives CDR1 SGHRS, CDR2 YFSETQ. The V segment lost 2 bases and the J segment 5 bases; nucleotides outside the gene matches: 6. The CDR3 region has the DNA TGCGCCAGCAGCTTCCAGCGGGGGGAAGAAGATACGCAGTATTTT. Residues: CASSFQRGEEDTQYF.

The chain combines TRBV19 with TRBJ2-3, with TRBD2 matching over 10 bases. The length of the CDR3 is 19 residues. The V segment lost 0 bases and the J segment 2 bases; nucleotides outside the gene matches: 11. CDR1 LNHDA and CDR2 SQIVND come from the germline V gene (reference sequence). The CDR3 sequence is CASSIELPLAGDPTDTQYF. CDR3 DNA sequence: TGTGCCAGTAGTATAGAGCTCCCTCTAGCGGGAGATCCCACAGATACGCAGTATTTT.

The V gene is TRBV6-6, the J gene TRBJ2-7; 10 nucleotides line up with TRBD1. The junction had 6 bases not matched to a gene; V was cut back by 5 bases and J by 2 bases. Germline V lookup: CDR1 MNHNY, CDR2 SVGAGI (reference sequence). The CDR3 is 15 amino acids. The CDR3 nucleotides read TGTGCCAGCAGTACCGGGGACAGGGGTCCCTACGAGCAGTACTTC. The encoded protein is CASSTGDRGPYEQYF.